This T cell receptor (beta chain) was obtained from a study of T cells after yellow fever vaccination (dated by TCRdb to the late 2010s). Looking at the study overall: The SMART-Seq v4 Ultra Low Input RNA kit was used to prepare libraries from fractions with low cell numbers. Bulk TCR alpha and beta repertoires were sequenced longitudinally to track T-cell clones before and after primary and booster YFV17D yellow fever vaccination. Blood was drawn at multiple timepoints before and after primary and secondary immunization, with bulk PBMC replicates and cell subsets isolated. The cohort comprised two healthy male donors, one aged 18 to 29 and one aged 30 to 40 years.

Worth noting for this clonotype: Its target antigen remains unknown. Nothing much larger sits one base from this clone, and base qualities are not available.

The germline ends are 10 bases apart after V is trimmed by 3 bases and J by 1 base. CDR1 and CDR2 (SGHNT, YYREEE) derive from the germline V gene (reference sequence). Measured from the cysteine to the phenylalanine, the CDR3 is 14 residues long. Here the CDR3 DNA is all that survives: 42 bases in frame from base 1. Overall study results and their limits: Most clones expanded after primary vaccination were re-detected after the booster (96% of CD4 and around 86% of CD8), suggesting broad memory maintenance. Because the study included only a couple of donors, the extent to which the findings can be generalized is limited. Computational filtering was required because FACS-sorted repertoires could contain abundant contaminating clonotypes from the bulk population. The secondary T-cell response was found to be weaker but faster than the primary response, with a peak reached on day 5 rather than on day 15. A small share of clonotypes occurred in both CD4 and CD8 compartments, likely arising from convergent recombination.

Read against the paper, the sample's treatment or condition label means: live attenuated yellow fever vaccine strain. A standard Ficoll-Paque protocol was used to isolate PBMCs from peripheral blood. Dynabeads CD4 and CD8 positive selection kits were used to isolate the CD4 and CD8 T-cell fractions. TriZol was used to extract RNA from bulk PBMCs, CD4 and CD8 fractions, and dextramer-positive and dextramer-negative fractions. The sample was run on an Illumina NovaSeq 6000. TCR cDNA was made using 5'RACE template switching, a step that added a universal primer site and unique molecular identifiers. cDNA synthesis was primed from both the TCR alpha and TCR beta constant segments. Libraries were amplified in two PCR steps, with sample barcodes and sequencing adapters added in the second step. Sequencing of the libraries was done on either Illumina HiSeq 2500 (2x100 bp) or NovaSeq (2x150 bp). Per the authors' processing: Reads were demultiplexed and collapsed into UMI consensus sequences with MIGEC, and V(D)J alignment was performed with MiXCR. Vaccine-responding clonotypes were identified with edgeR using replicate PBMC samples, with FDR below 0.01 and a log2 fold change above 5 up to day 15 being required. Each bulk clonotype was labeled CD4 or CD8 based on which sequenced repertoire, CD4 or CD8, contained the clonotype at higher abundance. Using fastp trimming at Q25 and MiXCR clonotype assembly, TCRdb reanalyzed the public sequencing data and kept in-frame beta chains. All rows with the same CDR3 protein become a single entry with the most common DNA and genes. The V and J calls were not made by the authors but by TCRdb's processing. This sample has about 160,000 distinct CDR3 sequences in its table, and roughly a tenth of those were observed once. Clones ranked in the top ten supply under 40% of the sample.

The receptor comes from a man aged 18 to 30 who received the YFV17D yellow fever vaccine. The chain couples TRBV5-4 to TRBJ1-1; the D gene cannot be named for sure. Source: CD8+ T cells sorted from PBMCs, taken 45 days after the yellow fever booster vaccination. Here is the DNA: TGTGCCAGCAGCTACCCGAGCGAGAACACTGAAGCTTTCTTT. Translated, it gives CASSYPSENTEAFF.